These T cell receptor beta chains were read from a single sample in a study of beta chain features in type 1 diabetes. The table came from immunoSEQ multiplex PCR; TCRdb's copy has only in-frame clones and leaves some out. In the table there are about 620,000 clones, roughly 15% of which are singletons. The source material was naive CD4+ T cells from blood. These receptors were obtained from a man between 18 and 29 years old in good health. CDR3s include the opening cysteine and the closing phenylalanine or tryptophan. The order of the fields is D gene, V gene, clone size, J gene, CDR3 DNA, CDR3 protein. The D gene is left open where the match is weak. The size field is filled for only some rows; it gives once, few, many or a size class.

>TRBD2|TRBV9|few|TRBJ2-7
TGTGCCAGCAGCGCTTCCGTAGGGGAGGGATACGAGCAGTACTTC
CASSASVGEGYEQYF
>.|TRBV5-4|few|TRBJ2-2
TGTGCCAGCAGCTTTGATGTCACCGGGGAGCTGTTTTTT
CASSFDVTGELFF
>TRBD1|TRBV7-9|.|TRBJ2-2
TGTGCCAGCAGCCCCCGGTGGGCAGGGGGCACCGGGGAGCTGTTTTTT
CASSPRWAGGTGELFF
>TRBD2|TRBV18|few|TRBJ2-2
TGTGCCAGCTCACCACCCGGGACTAGCGGGAGAGTTACCGGGGAGCTGTTTTTT
CASSPPGTSGRVTGELFF
>.|TRBV28|.|TRBJ1-5
TGTGCCAGCAGTCCACCCAGGAGGGGACACGATCAGCCCCAGCATTTT
CASSPPRRGHDQPQHF
>TRBD1|TRBV7-2|few|TRBJ1-2
TGTGCCAGCAGCTCCGCGGGACAGAAAAGAAACTATGGCTACACCTTC
CASSSAGQKRNYGYTF
>.|TRBV7-8|.|TRBJ2-2
TGTGCCAGCAGCTTAGCGGTACAGTTGAACACCGGGGAGCTGTTTTTT
CASSLAVQLNTGELFF
>TRBD1|TRBV4-1|few|TRBJ1-1
TGCGCCAGCAGCCAAGCAGGGGGCGCATCCCAGAACACTGAAGCTTTCTTT
CASSQAGGASQNTEAFF
>.|TRBV7-9|.|TRBJ1-1
TGTGCCAGCAGCTTAGGGGCGGGGGACAAGAGGCTGCGGGTAGCTTTCTTT
CASSLGAGDKRLRVAFF
>TRBD2|TRBV9|few|TRBJ2-1
TGTGCCAGCAGCGTAGCTGTGGTAGCGGGAGACAATGAGCAGTTCTTC
CASSVAVVAGDNEQFF
>.|TRBV18|.|TRBJ1-5
TGTGCCAGCTCACCACAGCGGAGGGGTCGGGCGAACAATCAGCCCCAGCATTTT
CASSPQRRGRANNQPQHF
>.|TRBV2|.|TRBJ1-6
TGTGACAGCAGTGAATCCCCATTACAATCACCCCTCCACTTT
CDSSESPLQSPLHF